This T cell receptor beta chain stems from a study of CD4 T cells in relation to SARS-CoV-2 and coronaviruses. This clone is a singleton in its sample. Its antigen is unidentified. The V end lost 3 bases, the J end lost 5 bases, and 10 bases lay between the germline ends. The CDR3 runs 13 residues. The unexposed donors gave CD4+ T cells in about 2011-2019, prior to COVID-19. After nine to ten days of culture, CD4+ T cells were isolated. Cells permitting, SARS-CoV-2 S/N and four cold-coronavirus spikes were tested on unexposed-donor CD4+ T cells. The assay was immunoSEQ multiplex PCR, and TCRdb's table has in-frame clones only and misses some. The table lists 25,000 to 30,000 clones, around two thirds of them singletons.

The V and J genes are TRBV12-3 or TRBV12-4 and TRBJ1-2; D unclear. This sequence was found in a human donor in good health. The source material was CD4+ T cells from PBMCs, cultured in vitro. The CDR3 spells CASSLVPQYGYTF. The DNA for the CDR3 is TGTGCCAGCAGTTTGGTTCCCCAGTATGGCTACACCTTC.